Below are 25 T cell receptor beta chains sequenced from a single sample in a study of T-cell memory formation after mild COVID-19. MiXCR, applied by TCRdb to the 5' RACE reads, yields one record per CDR3 protein. The table has about 350,000 distinct CDR3 sequences, about an eighth seen once. Sequenced: PBMCs or a T cell subset sorted from them (not recorded which). These receptors originate from a man younger than 35 who had mild COVID-19 (a few samples of this study predate the infection). Cell type and time point are not known.

This chain connects TRBV18 to TRBJ1-2; D unclear. The germline V gene has CDR1 KGHSH and CDR2 LQKENI. V gave up 4 bases and J gave up 4 bases, with 10 bases separating them. This CDR3 spans 13 amino acids. The CDR3 spells CASSLRVLYGYTF. The CDR3 nucleotides read TGTGCCAGCTCACTTAGGGTCCTCTATGGCTACACCTTC.

Turning to this clonotype: Lacking the conserved final phenylalanine or tryptophan, this CDR3 likely reflects a read error. The chain recombines TRBV3-1 with TRBJ2-5; D is possibly TRBD1 or TRBD2 (5 bases each). CDR3 size: 14 residues. Trimming cost V 5 bases and J 2 bases, with 12 bases left between them. Germline CDR1 reads LGHDT; CDR2 reads YNNKEL (reference sequence). The CDR3: CASSAGTHQETQYL. The CDR3 DNA is TGTGCCAGCAGCGCAGGGACGCATCAAGAGACCCAGTACTTA.

V and J are TRBV7-6 and TRBJ2-6, with D perhaps TRBD1 or TRBD2 (6 bases each). The V gene lost 6 bases and the J gene lost 3 bases, with 15 bases spanning the gap. CDR1 is SGHVS, CDR2 FNYEAQ, per germline. The CDR3 runs 16 residues. The CDR3 here is CASRSAGEDGANVLTF. CDR3 coding DNA: TGTGCCAGCAGATCGGCAGGGGAGGATGGGGCCAACGTCCTGACTTTC.

The chain has TRBV28 and TRBJ2-4; D possibly corresponds to TRBD2 (6 bases). Trimming removed 1 base from V and 6 bases from J, with 13 bases in between. CDR3 size: 15 residues. Germline V gene sequence: CDR1 MDHEN, CDR2 SYDVKM. The CDR3 nucleotides are TGTGCCAGCAGTTTATTTCAGGAGGGGAGAAACATTCAGTACTTC. Translating it yields CASSLFQEGRNIQYF.

This clonotype has a count of ten or more. V gene TRBV5-1 combines with J gene TRBJ2-5; D is uncertain. Germline lookup yields CDR1 SGHRS and CDR2 YFSETQ. The CDR3 has 15 amino acids. The V end lost 1 base, the J end lost 2 bases, and 12 bases lay between the germline ends. The CDR3 here is CASSLQAAPQETQYF. CDR3 DNA sequence: TGCGCCAGCAGCTTGCAGGCAGCACCTCAAGAGACCCAGTACTTC.

V usage is TRBV4-3 and J usage is TRBJ1-6, with a tentative D call TRBD1 (6 bases). This CDR3 region has 15 residues. Germline CDR1 is LGHNA and CDR2 is YSLEER. V shed 1 base and J shed 10 bases, with 14 bases lying between them. CDR3 protein: CASSQVRGLGSPLHF. In DNA form, the CDR3 reads TGCGCCAGCAGCCAAGTGCGGGGGCTAGGGTCACCCCTCCACTTT.

CDR3 loop: CASSLGPSWEKLFF. For the CDR3, the DNA is TGTGCCAGCAGCCTGGGGCCAAGTTGGGAAAAACTGTTTTTT. The chain uses TRBV5-5 and TRBJ1-4; TRBD1 is a possible D gene (5 bases). CDR3 length: 14 residues. Germline-derived CDR1 and CDR2 are SGHKS and YYEKEE (reference sequence). V shed 4 bases and J shed 8 bases, with 15 bases lying between them.

The rearrangement joins TRBV28 to TRBJ2-2; 9 bases agree with TRBD1. CDR3 size: 17 residues. Trimming removed 5 bases from V and 6 bases from J; junction bases left unmatched: 13. The germline V gene encodes CDR1 MDHEN and CDR2 SYDVKM. Written as DNA, the CDR3 is TGTGCCAGCAGTGGACCCCCGGGACAGGGTCCCTCCGGGGAGCTGTTTTTT. Amino acids: CASSGPPGQGPSGELFF. The full variable domain, its missing parts supplied by reference TRBV28 and TRBJ2-2, is DVKVTQSSRYLVKRTGEKVFLECVQDMDHENMFWYRQDPGLGLRLIYFSYDVKMKEKGDIPEGYSVSREKKERFSLILESASTNQTSMYLCASSGPPGQGPSGELFFGEGSRLTVL.

The J gene is TRBJ1-1, the V gene TRBV7-2; D gene uncertain. CDR1 is SGHTA, CDR2 FQGNSA, per germline. V was trimmed by 1 base and J by 1 base, leaving 10 bases between them. The CDR3 totals 15 residues. The CDR3 DNA is TGTGCCAGCAGCTTAGAATCGGGTGGGAACACTGAAGCTTTCTTT. Protein: CASSLESGGNTEAFF.

In this sample, this clonotype turned up many times. The rearrangement joins TRBV5-1 to TRBJ2-5; TRBD1 aligns across 7 bases. Looked up from germline, CDR1 is SGHRS and CDR2 is YFSETQ. V shed 2 bases, J shed 4 bases, and the junction held 8 bases outside the gene matches. This CDR3 contains 15 residues. CDR3 DNA: TGCGCCAGCAGCTTTGGGGCCAACAGGGGAGAGACCCAGTACTTC. This translates into CASSFGANRGETQYF.

This clonotype has just a few counts. J is TRBJ2-7 and V is TRBV28, with D maybe TRBD1 (5 bases). Trimming left V 5 bases short and J 6 bases short, with 11 bases between. Germline CDR1 reads MDHEN; CDR2 reads SYDVKM. The CDR3 spans 12 residues. The chain's CDR3 is CASSPQGVEQYV. CDR3 bases: TGTGCCAGCAGTCCCCAAGGGGTCGAGCAGTACGTC.

This clonotype was seen only a few times. The chain recombines TRBV6-5 with TRBJ2-3; D perhaps matches TRBD2 (6 bases). Germline CDR1 reads MNHEY; CDR2 reads SVGAGI. With 0 bases removed from V and 8 bases from J, the gap between germline ends came to 9 bases. The length of the CDR3 is 13 residues. In nucleotides, the CDR3 is TGTGCCAGCAGTTACTCACCGGAGGGTACGCAGTATTTT. Amino acid sequence: CASSYSPEGTQYF.

The CDR3 DNA is TGCGCCAGCAGCTCGGGATACTCCTACGAGCAGTACTTC. Translation gives CASSSGYSYEQYF. The V gene is TRBV5-1, the J gene TRBJ2-7; tentatively, D is TRBD2 (5 bases). The CDR3 is 13 amino acids. Per germline, CDR1 SGHRS and CDR2 YFSETQ. With 3 bases removed from V and 0 bases from J, the gap between germline ends came to 7 bases.

There are a few counts of this clonotype. The chain uses TRBV19 and TRBJ1-2; D is perhaps TRBD1 (6 bases). The V end was cut by 8 bases, the J end by 3 bases, with 28 bases between. CDR3 length: 18 residues. Per the germline V gene, CDR1 is LNHDA and CDR2 is SQIVND (reference sequence). CDR3 sequence: CASGVIGQTVRMDYGYTF. DNA for the CDR3: TGTGCCAGTGGTGTAATTGGACAGACTGTCAGGATGGACTATGGCTACACCTTC.

The chain recombines TRBV5-6 with TRBJ2-5, with D possibly matching TRBD2 (6 bases). In germline, CDR1 is SGHDT, CDR2 YYEEEE. The CDR3 is made up of 15 amino acids. Trimming stripped 1 base from V and 5 bases from J, with 15 bases between. The CDR3 here is CASSLKDGEVETQYF. For the CDR3, the DNA is TGTGCCAGCAGCTTGAAGGACGGGGAGGTCGAGACCCAGTACTTC.

This clonotype was counted a few times. This chain links TRBV7-2 with TRBJ2-5, with 9 bases matching TRBD2. The ends lost 7 bases at V and 2 bases at J; junction bases unmatched: 5. Germline V lookup: CDR1 SGHTA, CDR2 FQGNSA. CDR3 length equals 14 residues. The CDR3 spells CASKPSGAQETQYF. The CDR3 DNA sequence: TGTGCCAGCAAGCCTAGCGGGGCGCAAGAGACCCAGTACTTC.

This clonotype was counted between two and nine times. This chain connects TRBV7-9 to TRBJ1-1; no reliable D call. The germline V and J ends were trimmed by 3 bases and 5 bases, with 10 bases remaining between them. The CDR3 is 13 amino acids. Germline-derived CDR1 and CDR2 are SEHNR and FQNEAQ (reference sequence). The CDR3 here is CASSFAGQTEAFF. Here the CDR3 DNA reads TGTGCCAGCAGCTTTGCCGGCCAGACTGAAGCTTTCTTT.

This clonotype was seen a handful of times. The chain links TRBV11-2 to TRBJ2-6; a possible D gene is TRBD1 (6 bases). Germline CDR1 reads SGHAT; CDR2 reads FQNNGV. Trimming pared 4 bases from V and 4 bases from J, leaving 17 bases between. This CDR3 has 17 amino acids. CDR3: CASSYLGGAAGANVLTF. The CDR3 DNA reads TGTGCCAGCAGCTACCTAGGGGGAGCCGCCGGGGCCAACGTCCTGACTTTC.

The rearrangement uses TRBV27 and TRBJ2-2; D not resolved. V gave up 5 bases and J gave up 6 bases, with 10 bases separating them. This CDR3 spans 13 amino acids. Germline CDR1 and CDR2: MNHEY and SMNVEV (reference sequence). CDR3 DNA sequence: TGTGCCAGCAGTGCATCCCCCGCCGGGGAGCTGTTTTTT. Amino acid sequence: CASSASPAGELFF.

This chain joins TRBV7-9 and TRBJ1-1, with D unresolved. This CDR3 region has 12 residues. CDR1 is SEHNR and CDR2 is FQNEAQ in the germline V gene (reference sequence). Trimming took off 0 bases at V and 7 bases at J, with 6 bases between the two ends. The CDR3 loop reads CASSLAQVEAFF. The CDR3 DNA follows: TGTGCCAGCAGCTTAGCTCAGGTTGAAGCTTTCTTT.

This clonotype came up many times. The chain has TRBV5-1 and TRBJ2-7; 7 nucleotides line up with TRBD2. J gave up 7 bases and V 4 bases, and 5 bases lay outside the gene matches. CDR3 size: 12 residues. Germline loops: CDR1 SGHRS, CDR2 YFSETQ. The CDR3 loop is CASSPLGGEQYF. CDR3 nucleotides: TGCGCCAGCAGCCCCCTGGGGGGGGAGCAGTACTTC.

Ten or more counts support this clonotype. The chain carries TRBV5-1 and TRBJ2-3, with D maybe TRBD1 (5 bases). This CDR3 is built from 15 residues. Germline V lookup: CDR1 SGHRS, CDR2 YFSETQ. The V and J ends lost 2 bases and 1 base respectively, with 11 bases between them. Here the CDR3 reads CASSFGRERTDTQYF. The CDR3 coding sequence is TGCGCCAGCAGCTTTGGCAGGGAACGCACAGATACGCAGTATTTT.

This clonotype was picked up many times. The V call is TRBV7-6, the J call TRBJ2-5; D is unclear. The ends were cut back, 5 bases at V and 5 bases at J, with 6 bases in the middle. This CDR3 contains 11 residues. Germline CDR1 and CDR2: SGHVS and FNYEAQ. CDR3 sequence: CASSKQETQYF. CDR3 DNA: TGTGCCAGCAGCAAACAGGAGACCCAGTACTTC.

Many counts were recorded for this clonotype. The gene calls are TRBV7-6 and TRBJ2-5; D unresolved. The CDR3 extends over 13 amino acids. Deletions cut 7 bases from V and 2 bases from J, with 11 bases between. Germline CDR1 is SGHVS and CDR2 is FNYEAQ. Here the CDR3 reads CASTFRQQETQYF. CDR3 bases: TGTGCCAGCACGTTCAGGCAACAAGAGACCCAGTACTTC. The full variable domain, in which reference TRBV7-6 and TRBJ2-5 provide the parts outside the CDR3, is GAGVSQSPRYKVTKRGQDVALRCDPISGHVSLYWYRQALGQGPEFLTYFNYEAQQDKSGLPNDRFSAERPEGSISTLTIQRTEQRDSAMYRCASTFRQQETQYFGPGTRLLVL.

The gene calls are TRBV4-1 and TRBJ2-3; D could derive from TRBD1 or TRBD2 (5 bases each). Germline V gene data show CDR1 as MGHRA and CDR2 as YSYEKL. Between the trimmed V and J ends, which lost 5 bases and 3 bases, there was a span of 18 bases. The CDR3 loop spans 16 amino acids. Written as DNA, the CDR3 is TGCGCCAGCAGCGATTTAGTGGGGACGGGTACAGATACGCAGTATTTT. This translates into CASSDLVGTGTDTQYF.